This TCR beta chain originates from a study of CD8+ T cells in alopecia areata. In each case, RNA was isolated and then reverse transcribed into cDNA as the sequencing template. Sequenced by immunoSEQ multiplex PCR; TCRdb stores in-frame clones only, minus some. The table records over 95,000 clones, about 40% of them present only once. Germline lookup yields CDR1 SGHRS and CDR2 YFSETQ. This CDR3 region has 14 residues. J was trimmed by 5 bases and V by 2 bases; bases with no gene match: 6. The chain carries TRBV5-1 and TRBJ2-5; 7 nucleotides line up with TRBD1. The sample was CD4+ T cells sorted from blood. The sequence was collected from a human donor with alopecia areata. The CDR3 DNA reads TGCGCCAGCAGCTTAGACAGGGCTACGGAGACCCAGTACTTC. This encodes CASSLDRATETQYF.